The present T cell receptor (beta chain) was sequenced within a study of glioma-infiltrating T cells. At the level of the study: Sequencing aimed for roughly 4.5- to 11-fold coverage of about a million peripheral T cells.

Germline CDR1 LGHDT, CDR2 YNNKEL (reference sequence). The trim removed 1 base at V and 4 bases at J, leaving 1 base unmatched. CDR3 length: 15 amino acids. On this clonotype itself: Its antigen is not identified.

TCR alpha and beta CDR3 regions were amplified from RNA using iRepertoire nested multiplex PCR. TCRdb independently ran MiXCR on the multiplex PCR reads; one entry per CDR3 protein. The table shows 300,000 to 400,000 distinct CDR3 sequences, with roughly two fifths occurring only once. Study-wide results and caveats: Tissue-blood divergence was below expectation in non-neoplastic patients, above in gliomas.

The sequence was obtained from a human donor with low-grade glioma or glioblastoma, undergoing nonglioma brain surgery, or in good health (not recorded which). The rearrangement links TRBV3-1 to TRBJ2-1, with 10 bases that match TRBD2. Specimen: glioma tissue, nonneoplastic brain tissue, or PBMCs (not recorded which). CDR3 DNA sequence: TGTGCCAGCAGCCAAGCAGCGGGAGGGTACAATGAGCAGTTCTTC. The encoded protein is CASSQAAGGYNEQFF.